The present T cell receptor beta chain was sequenced within a study of T cells expressing NK-cell markers. About the research overall: All TCR beta repertoires analysed originated from sorted CD3+CD56+NKG2C+, CD3+CD56+NKG2C- and CD3+CD56-NKG2C+ T cells. Just one sequenced donor of eight was HCMV-seronegative, while seven were seropositive. General study points: Uncertainty persisted over the HCMV specificity of expanded NKG2C+ T cell clones.

With the 5' RACE reads reprocessed, TCRdb shows one record per CDR3 protein and no DNA. This listing includes about 460,000 distinct CDR3 sequences. About this clonotype itself: Its antigen is unidentified.

The specimen was blood T cells: a sorted CD56 or NKG2C T cell subset, CD4+ or CD8+ T cells, or bulk PBMC T cells (not recorded which). This clonotype originated in a woman between 45 and 60 years old in good health.

The CDR3 reads CASSRAGQETQYF. V is TRBV5-1 and J is TRBJ2-5; without DNA, the TCRdb call of TRBD1 cannot be checked. The CDR3 runs 13 residues. CDR1 is SGHRS and CDR2 is YFSETQ in the germline V gene.